This record looks at one T cell receptor beta chain sequence and its context. This clonotype was counted a few times. Its antigen remains unidentified. No much larger clonotype is one base removed from it; base qualities were not supplied. This entry belongs to a study of T cell repertoires in cytomegalovirus infection (dated by TCRdb to the late 2010s). About the study as a whole: Donor HLA type was relevant to the analysis, as public TCR beta signatures indicated carriage of CMV infection together with the matching HLA type.

Data came from an Illumina HiSeq 1500. The raw public reads went through TCRdb reprocessing: fastp at Q25, MiXCR clone calling, in-frame beta chains kept. Rows matching on CDR3 protein sequence are summarized as one entry with the most common DNA and genes. This sample has more than 500,000 distinct CDR3 sequences in its table, and 16% of those were observed once. The ten biggest clones cover roughly a quarter of the sample. Counted from cysteine to phenylalanine, this CDR3 has 14 amino acids. Only CDR3 DNA is held: 42 bases, read in frame from base 1. V was cut back by 8 bases and J by 0 bases, leaving a gap of 13 bases between them. Via the germline V gene (reference sequence), CDR1 is LNHDA and CDR2 SQIVND. The research as a whole found: In both this cohort and an independent roughly 350-donor cohort, the cumulative frequency of public TCR beta family members distinguished carriers of CMV infection plus the relevant HLA type. The ex vivo response was dominated by HLA-C-restricted CMV-specific TCR beta clonotypes, which also provided the single most frequent clonotype in two of eight donors.

The sequence joins TRBV19 to TRBJ1-1, with the D gene too uncertain to name. Sequenced material: CD8+ T cells from PBMCs. This TCR derives from a human donor in good health (CMV status not recorded). Some clones in this sample may be carry-over from other donors' samples. The bases are TGTGCCAGTTCCCATTTACGGCTGAACACTGAAGCTTTCTTT. It is translated as CASSHLRLNTEAFF.